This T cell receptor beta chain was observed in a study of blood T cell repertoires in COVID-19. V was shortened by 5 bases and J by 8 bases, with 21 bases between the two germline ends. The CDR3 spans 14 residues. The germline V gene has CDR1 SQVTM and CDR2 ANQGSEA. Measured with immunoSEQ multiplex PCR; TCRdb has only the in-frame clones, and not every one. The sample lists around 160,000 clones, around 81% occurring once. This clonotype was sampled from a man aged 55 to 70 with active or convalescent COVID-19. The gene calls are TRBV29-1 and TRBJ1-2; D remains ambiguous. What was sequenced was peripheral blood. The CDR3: CSVFISGRNRGYTF. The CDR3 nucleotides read TGCAGCGTTTTTATCAGCGGAAGAAACCGCGGCTACACCTTC.